This T cell receptor (beta chain) came from a study of blood T cell repertoires in COVID-19 (TCRdb year 2020). Looking at the study overall: Samples covering the acute and convalescent phases of COVID-19 were provided by collaborators in the United States, Italy and Spain. The dataset comprised deeply sampled blood TCRbeta repertoires from subjects exposed to, actively infected with, or recovered from COVID-19. The material from the prospective study consisted of cDNA or gDNA derived from T cells, B-cell-depleted T cells, or PBMCs. Sample metadata almost always included a de-identified subject ID, COVID-19 status, age in years and sex. A freely available public database, intended as a resource for researchers studying the immune response to SARS-CoV-2, is where the repertoires were released. HLA class I and class II types, where available, came from metadata supplied by the sample provider rather than from assay-based typing. Samples came from the ongoing ImmuneRACE study (first 160 participants) plus 1,254 subjects from 6 global collaborators.

The collaborating institutions used their own protocols to collect whole blood in K2EDTA tubes. Collaborator samples were shipped for TCRbeta analysis as frozen whole blood, isolated PBMCs, or DNA extracted from either sample type. The immunoSEQ Assay, a bias-controlled multiplex PCR, was used to amplify TCRbeta CDR3 regions from genomic DNA. In the original analysis: Within the assay, amplification of reference gene primers was used to estimate how many nucleated cells each sample contained. Sequence reads were collapsed and filtered to measure the absolute abundance of every unique TCRbeta CDR3 rearrangement. For each sample, productive Simpson clonality was calculated as the square root of Simpson's diversity index over productive rearrangements. This immuneACCESS table, as held by TCRdb, lists in-frame sequences with V and J called but not all clones. Of the missing ones, under half trace to an unresolved V gene in checked studies; the others have no known cause. That table is the source of V, J and clone size, and D and trimming were worked out from the DNA. Here the sample has 150,000 to 200,000 clones; about nine tenths occur a single time. The top ten hold approximately 7% of the sample.

Worth noting for this clone: Its antigen is unknown. Qualities for individual bases were not recorded, and no much larger clone is one base off.

Clipping removes 4 bases from V and 3 bases from J, with 8 as the unmatched junction base count. Reading from cysteine to phenylalanine, the CDR3 counts 17 amino acids. The only DNA kept is the CDR3, 51 bases in frame from the first base. Looking up the germline V gene yields CDR1 KGHSH and CDR2 LQKENI. General conclusions and limits of the study: Clinical and demographic metadata were provided uncurated, with the amount varying by source and participant.

This receptor was identified in a man in his forties with acute or convalescent COVID-19. Specimen: peripheral blood. The rearrangement joined TRBV18 to TRBJ2-2; 10 central nucleotides agree with TRBD1. The CDR3 protein: CASSRISGTGDTGELFF. The sequence in DNA is TGTGCCAGCTCACGGATTTCCGGGACAGGGGACACCGGGGAGCTGTTTTTT.